This T cell receptor (beta chain) was sequenced during a study of shared clonotypes between healthy human individuals. Whole-study findings and limits: Larger estimated richness was generally recorded for naive subsets relative to memory subsets.

Regarding this clone: Its antigen remains unknown.

Germline lookup yields CDR1 SGHKS and CDR2 YYEKEE (reference sequence). This CDR3 contains 14 residues. The V segment lost 4 bases and the J segment 4 bases; nucleotides outside the gene matches: 8. Into CD45RA+ naive and CD45RA-negative memory subsets, the CD4+ cells were split. TCRdb's table, derived via immunoSEQ multiplex PCR, lists solely in-frame clones and lacks some. The sample has 150,000 to 200,000 clones, about 93% seen once. The sequence was obtained from a woman younger than 45 in good health. The sequenced sample consisted of naive CD4+ T cells sorted from blood. Subset defined: CD45RA+ positively selected. V usage is TRBV5-5 and J usage is TRBJ2-7, with TRBD2 matching over 7 bases. DNA for the CDR3: TGTGCCAGCAGCCGGACTAGAGGCGCATACGAGCAGTACTTC. Its translation: CASSRTRGAYEQYF.